The 10 T cell receptor beta chains below all came from one sample that was sequenced in a study of graft-versus-host responses after intestinal transplantation. The method was immunoSEQ multiplex PCR; TCRdb's version includes in-frame clones alone and lacks a portion of them. The data show roughly 90,000 clones, with under 95% seen just once and approximately 5.6% held by the top ten. Their cognate antigens are unknown. This material consisted of unstimulated CD8+ T cells sorted from spleen or lymph node cells, taken before intestinal transplant. Receptors originate from a human donor who received an intestinal transplant.

V and J are TRBV4-2 and TRBJ2-1, with a weak D call TRBD2 (5 bases). With 1 base removed from V and 2 bases from J, the gap between germline ends came to 9 bases. The CDR3 has 15 amino acids. Germline values: CDR1 LGHNA, CDR2 YNFKEQ. The CDR3 protein is CASSQGAGPYNEQFF. As DNA, the CDR3 is TGTGCCAGCAGCCAAGGGGCGGGTCCCTACAATGAGCAGTTCTTC.

The chain links TRBV27 to TRBJ1-1, with D perhaps TRBD1 (6 bases). This CDR3 is 14 amino acids long. V lost 3 bases, J lost 2 bases, and 10 bases lay in between. Germline assignment: CDR1 MNHEY and CDR2 SMNVEV (reference sequence). CDR3 sequence (DNA): TGTGCCAGCAGTTTCTTAGGGACAAACACTGAAGCTTTCTTT. Protein sequence: CASSFLGTNTEAFF.

This chain's CDR3 is CASSLKGTSGSKNEQFF. CDR3 bases: TGTGCCAGCAGCTTAAAAGGGACTAGCGGGAGTAAGAATGAGCAGTTCTTC. V usage is TRBV7-9 and J usage is TRBJ2-1; 14 bases are shared with TRBD2. Germline CDR1 is SEHNR and CDR2 is FQNEAQ (reference sequence). This CDR3 has 17 residues. Unmatched junction bases numbered 7, after V lost 2 bases and J lost 7 bases.

The J gene is TRBJ1-2, the V gene TRBV7-9; D is uncertain. Looked up from germline, CDR1 is SEHNR and CDR2 is FQNEAQ (reference sequence). The CDR3 runs 13 residues. With 0 bases removed from V and 4 bases from J, the gap between germline ends came to 6 bases. The CDR3 protein is CASSLAGPYGYTF. In DNA form, the CDR3 reads TGTGCCAGCAGCTTAGCAGGGCCCTATGGCTACACCTTC.

V is TRBV29-1 and J is TRBJ1-1; no clear D gene. V shed 3 bases and J shed 2 bases, with 7 bases lying between them. The CDR3 totals 12 residues. Germline-derived CDR1 and CDR2 are SQVTM and ANQGSEA. The CDR3 protein is CSVDRTNTEAFF. In DNA form, the CDR3 reads TGCAGCGTTGACAGAACTAACACTGAAGCTTTCTTT.

The chain uses TRBV19 and TRBJ2-1; 13 nucleotides agree with TRBD2. J lost 5 bases, V lost 5 bases, and 3 bases had no gene match. CDR1 and CDR2 from the germline V gene are LNHDA and SQIVND (reference sequence). The CDR3 is made up of 15 amino acids. CDR3 loop: CASSAGTSGDNEQFF. The CDR3 nucleotides are TGTGCCAGTAGTGCCGGGACTAGCGGGGACAATGAGCAGTTCTTC.

This clone occurred once. This chain uses TRBV7-2 with TRBJ2-7; 7 bases map to TRBD1. Germline trimming cut 7 bases from V and 7 bases from J; bases unmatched to any gene: 19. From germline, CDR1 is SGHTA and CDR2 FQGNSA. The CDR3 has 16 amino acids. In nucleotides, the CDR3 is TGTGCCAGCATACTGACAGGGATCCGAGACGATGCTGAGCAGTACTTC. Residues: CASILTGIRDDAEQYF.

The CDR3 region has the DNA TGTGCCAGCAGCTTAGCCCCCGCAGGACAGCGCACAGATACGCAGTATTTT. It yields the protein CASSLAPAGQRTDTQYF. The chain has TRBV13 and TRBJ2-3; a weak D match, TRBD1 (6 bases). This CDR3 comprises 17 residues. V lost 1 base to trimming and J lost 1 base, with 15 bases between them. Germline V gene data show CDR1 as PRHDT and CDR2 as FYEKMQ (reference sequence).

V gene TRBV19 combines with J gene TRBJ2-7; D is uncertain. Germline V gene lookup returns CDR1 LNHDA and CDR2 SQIVND (reference sequence). This CDR3 contains 14 residues. Trimming took 2 bases from V and 1 from J, leaving 9 bases between them. The CDR3 nucleotides read TGTGCCAGTAGTATAACTGGGCTGTCCTACGAGCAGTACTTC. It encodes CASSITGLSYEQYF. The full variable domain, in which reference TRBV19 and TRBJ2-7 provide the parts outside the CDR3, is DGGITQSPKYLFRKEGQNVTLSCEQNLNHDAMYWYRQDPGQGLRLIYYSQIVNDFQKGDIAEGYSVSREKKESFPLTVTSAQKNPTAFYLCASSITGLSYEQYFGPGTRLTVT.

The chain couples TRBV18 to TRBJ2-5, with TRBD1 as a possible D gene (7 bases). V lost 2 bases, J lost 2 bases, and 18 bases lay in between. Germline V gene sequence: CDR1 KGHSH, CDR2 LQKENI. The CDR3 runs 17 residues. CDR3 region: CASSPGSPAGQQETQYF. The CDR3, as DNA: TGTGCCAGCTCACCAGGCTCACCGGCGGGACAGCAAGAGACCCAGTACTTC.